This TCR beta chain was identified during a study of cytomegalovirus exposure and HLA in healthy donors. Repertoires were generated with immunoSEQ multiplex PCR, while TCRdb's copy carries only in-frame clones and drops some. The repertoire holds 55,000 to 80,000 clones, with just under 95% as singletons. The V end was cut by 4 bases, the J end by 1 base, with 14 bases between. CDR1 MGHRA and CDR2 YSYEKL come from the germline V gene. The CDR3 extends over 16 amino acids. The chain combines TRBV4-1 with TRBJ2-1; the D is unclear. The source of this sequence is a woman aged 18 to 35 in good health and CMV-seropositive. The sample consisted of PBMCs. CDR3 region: CASSRLGSKSYNEQFF. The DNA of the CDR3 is TGCGCCAGCAGCCGATTGGGTAGCAAGTCCTACAATGAGCAGTTCTTC.